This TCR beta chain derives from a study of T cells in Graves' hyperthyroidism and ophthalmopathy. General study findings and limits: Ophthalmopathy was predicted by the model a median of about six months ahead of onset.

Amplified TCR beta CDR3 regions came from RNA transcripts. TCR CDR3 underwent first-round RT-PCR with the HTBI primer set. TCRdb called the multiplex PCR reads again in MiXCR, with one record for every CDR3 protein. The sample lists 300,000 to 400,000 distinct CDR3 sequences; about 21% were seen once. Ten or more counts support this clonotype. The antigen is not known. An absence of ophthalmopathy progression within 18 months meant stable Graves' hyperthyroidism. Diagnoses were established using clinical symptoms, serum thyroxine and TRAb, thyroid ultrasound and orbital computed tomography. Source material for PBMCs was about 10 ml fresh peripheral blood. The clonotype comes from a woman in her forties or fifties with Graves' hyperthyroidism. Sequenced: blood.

This CDR3 is CASSKGTGPGANVLTF. The CDR3 bases are TGTGCCAGTAGTAAGGGGACAGGGCCCGGGGCCAACGTCCTGACTTTC. This chain connects TRBV19 to TRBJ2-6; 9 bases map to TRBD1. CDR1 and CDR2 (germline): LNHDA, SQIVND (reference sequence). Trimming cost V 4 bases and J 4 bases; bases outside gene matches: 5. This CDR3 comprises 16 residues.